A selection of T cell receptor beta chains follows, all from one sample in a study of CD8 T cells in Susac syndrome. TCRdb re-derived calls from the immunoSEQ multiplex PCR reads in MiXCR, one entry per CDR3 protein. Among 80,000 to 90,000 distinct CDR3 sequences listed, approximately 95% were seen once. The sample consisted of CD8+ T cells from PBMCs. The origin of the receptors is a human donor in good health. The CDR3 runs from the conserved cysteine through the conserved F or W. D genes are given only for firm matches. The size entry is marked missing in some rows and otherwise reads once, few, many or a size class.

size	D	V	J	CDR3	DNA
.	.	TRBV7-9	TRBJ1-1	CASSLGRGRVTEAFF	TGTGCCAGCAGCCTCGGGCGGGGGCGCGTCACTGAAGCTTTCTTT
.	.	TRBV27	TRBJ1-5	CATIDLRYSNQPQHF	TGTGCCACCATTGATCTCCGATACAGCAATCAGCCCCAGCATTTT
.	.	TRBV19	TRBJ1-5	CASSLGSQPQHF	TGTGCCAGTAGTCTGGGGAGTCAGCCCCAGCATTTT
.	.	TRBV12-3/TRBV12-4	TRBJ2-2	CASSPGGSTGELFF	TGTGCCAGCAGCCCCGGGGGATCGACCGGGGAGCTGTTTTTT
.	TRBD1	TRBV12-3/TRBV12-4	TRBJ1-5	CASSLDTGEVQPQHF	TGTGCCAGCAGCCTAGACACAGGGGAAGTTCAGCCCCAGCATTTT
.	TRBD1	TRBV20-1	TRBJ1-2	CSARDLAGGIYGYTF	TGCAGTGCTAGAGATCTGGCAGGGGGGATCTATGGCTACACCTTC
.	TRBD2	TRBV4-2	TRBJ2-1	CASSQGGSGAGSSYNEQFF	TGTGCCAGCAGCCAAGGTGGCAGCGGGGCCGGGAGCTCCTACAATGAGCAGTTCTTC
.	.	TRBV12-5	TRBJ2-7	CASGWYTGTLGMSTSYEQYF	TGTGCTAGTGGCTGGTACACCGGGACACTGGGGATGAGCACCTCCTACGAGCAGTACTTC
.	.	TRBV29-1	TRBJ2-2	CSALEGGELFF	TGCAGCGCCCTAGAGGGCGGGGAGCTGTTTTTT
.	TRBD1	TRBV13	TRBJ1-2	CASSSGQGAQANYGYTF	TGTGCCAGCAGCTCGGGACAGGGGGCTCAAGCTAACTATGGCTACACCTTC
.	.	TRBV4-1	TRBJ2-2	CASSQQLGGGSGELFF	TGCGCCAGCAGCCAACAACTTGGAGGGGGCTCGGGGGAGCTGTTTTTT
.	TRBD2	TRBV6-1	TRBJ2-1	CASTHTSGNYNEQFF	TGTGCCAGCACCCATACTAGCGGTAACTACAATGAGCAGTTCTTC
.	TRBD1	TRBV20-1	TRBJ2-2	CSARGQGDTGELFF	TGCAGTGCTAGAGGACAGGGGGACACCGGGGAGCTGTTTTTT
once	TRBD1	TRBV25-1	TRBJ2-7	CASSWTGLGEQYF	TGTGCCAGCAGCTGGACAGGGCTCGGCGAGCAGTACTTC
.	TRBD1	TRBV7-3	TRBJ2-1	CASSPGTGKWNEQFF	TGTGCCAGCAGCCCTGGGACAGGGAAGTGGAATGAGCAGTTCTTC
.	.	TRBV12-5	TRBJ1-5	CASALTQQPQHF	TGTGCTAGTGCCCTGACCCAACAGCCCCAGCATTTT
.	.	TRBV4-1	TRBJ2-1	CASSQDGRGGNEQFF	TGCGCCAGCAGCCAAGACGGTAGAGGGGGCAATGAGCAGTTCTTC
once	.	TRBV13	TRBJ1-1	CASLGLGENTEAFF	TGTGCCAGCCTCGGACTCGGAGAGAACACTGAAGCTTTCTTT
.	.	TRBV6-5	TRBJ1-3	CASSYGAGVAGNTIYF	TGTGCCAGCAGTTACGGGGCCGGCGTTGCTGGAAACACCATATATTTT
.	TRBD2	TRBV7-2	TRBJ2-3	CASSSGLAGIDTQYF	TGTGCCAGCAGCTCCGGACTAGCGGGGATAGATACGCAGTATTTT
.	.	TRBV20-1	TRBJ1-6	CSARPPRENSPLHF	TGCAGTGCTAGACCCCCCAGGGAAAATTCACCCCTCCACTTT
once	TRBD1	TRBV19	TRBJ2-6	CASTRDRVSGANVLTF	TGTGCCAGTACCCGGGACAGGGTCTCTGGGGCCAACGTCCTGACTTTC
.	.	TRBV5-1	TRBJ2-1	CASSTQGEQFF	TGCGCCAGCAGCACACAGGGTGAGCAGTTCTTC
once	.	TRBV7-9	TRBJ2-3	CACGGEAVPPDTQYF	TGTGCCTGCGGTGGGGAAGCGGTTCCGCCAGATACGCAGTATTTT
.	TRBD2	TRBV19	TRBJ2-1	CASGTSGRYNEQFF	TGTGCCAGTGGGACTAGCGGCCGTTACAATGAGCAGTTCTTC
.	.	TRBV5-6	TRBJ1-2	CASSLGGAYGYTF	TGTGCCAGCAGCTTGGGCGGGGCCTATGGCTACACCTTC
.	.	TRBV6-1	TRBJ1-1	CASSETTEAFF	TGTGCCAGCAGTGAGACGACTGAAGCTTTCTTT
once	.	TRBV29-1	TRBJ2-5	CSVEERDSSYQETQYF	TGCAGCGTTGAAGAGCGGGACAGTTCATATCAAGAGACCCAGTACTTC
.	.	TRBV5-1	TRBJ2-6	CASSLAHGGVGANVLTF	TGCGCCAGCAGCTTGGCTCACGGCGGGGTAGGGGCCAACGTCCTGACTTTC
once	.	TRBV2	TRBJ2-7	CASSAGVYEQYF	TGTGCCAGCAGTGCGGGGGTCTACGAGCAGTACTTC
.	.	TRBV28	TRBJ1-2	CASSLVNLGHYGYTF	TGTGCCAGCAGTTTAGTGAACCTGGGACACTATGGCTACACCTTC
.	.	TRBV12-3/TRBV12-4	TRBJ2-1	CASSLAGRYNEQFF	TGTGCCAGCAGTTTAGCGGGGAGGTACAATGAGCAGTTCTTC
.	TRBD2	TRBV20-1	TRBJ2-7	CSASTSGGSYEQYF	TGCAGTGCATCGACTAGCGGGGGATCTTACGAGCAGTACTTC
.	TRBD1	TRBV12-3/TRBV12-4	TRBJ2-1	CASSLGQSEQFF	TGTGCCAGCAGCTTGGGACAGTCAGAGCAGTTCTTC
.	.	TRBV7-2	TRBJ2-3	CASSLTSHTQYF	TGTGCCAGCAGCCTGACCTCGCATACGCAGTATTTT
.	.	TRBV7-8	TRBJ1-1	CASSLGGANTEAFF	TGTGCCAGCAGCTTGGGGGGTGCCAACACTGAAGCTTTCTTT
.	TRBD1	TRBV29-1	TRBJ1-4	CSALTGELFF	TGCAGCGCCCTAACAGGGGAACTGTTTTTT
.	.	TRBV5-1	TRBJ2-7	CASSPIRDKSYEQYF	TGCGCCAGCAGCCCCATCCGGGACAAGTCCTACGAGCAGTACTTC
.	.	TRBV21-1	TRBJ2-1	CASSTKNGGLSSYNEQFF	TGTGCCAGCAGCACCAAGAACGGGGGCCTGAGCTCCTACAATGAGCAGTTCTTC
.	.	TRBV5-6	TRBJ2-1	CASSLGLGGGGEQFF	TGTGCCAGCAGCTTGGGACTAGGCGGCGGCGGTGAGCAGTTCTTC
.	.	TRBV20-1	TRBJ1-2	CSVIPPPDYGYTF	TGCAGTGTTATTCCCCCCCCCGACTATGGCTACACCTTC